These 14 T cell receptor beta chains originate from one sample sequenced in a study of T cells after yellow fever vaccination. TCRdb recomputed calls from the 5' RACE reads with MiXCR, one row per CDR3 protein. Among roughly 120,000 distinct CDR3 sequences listed, about 7.4% were seen once. The specimen comprised CD4+ T cells sorted from PBMCs, sampled around 10 days after the first yellow fever vaccination. These receptors originate from a man younger than 35 who received the YFV17D yellow fever vaccine.

In its sample, this clonotype was seen many times. The CDR3 is CASGRQGTYEQYF. As DNA, the CDR3 is TGCGCCAGCGGCCGACAGGGGACCTACGAGCAGTACTTC. The J gene is TRBJ2-7, the V gene TRBV5-1, with 8 bases aligning to TRBD1. Germline V CDR1 and CDR2: SGHRS, YFSETQ. V lost 7 bases to trimming and J lost 2 bases; unmatched junction nucleotides: 5. The CDR3 covers 13 residues.

This chain uses TRBV12-2 with TRBJ2-7; the D call TRBD2 from the table was never checked on the DNA. TRBV12-2 is labeled a pseudogene. The CDR3 extends over 10 amino acids. The DNA of the CDR3 is TGTGCAAGTAAGCGGAGCGAGCAGTACGTC. Protein: CASKRSEQYV.

This clonotype occurred many times. This chain links TRBV6-2 or TRBV6-3 with TRBJ2-6; D is perhaps TRBD1 (6 bases). V was shortened by 2 bases and J by 5 bases, with 10 bases between the two germline ends. There are 15 residues in the CDR3. Germline-derived CDR1 and CDR2 are MNHEY and SVGEGT. The CDR3: CASSYGDIRANVLTF. As DNA, the CDR3 is TGTGCCAGCAGTTACGGGGACATACGGGCCAACGTCCTGACTTTC.

The table lists this clonotype with many counts. The V gene is TRBV19, the J gene TRBJ1-1; perhaps TRBD1 as D (5 bases). Germline CDR1 is LNHDA and CDR2 is SQIVND (reference sequence). V lost 2 bases and J 6 bases, leaving 16 bases between the germline ends. The CDR3 contains 15 residues. DNA for the CDR3: TGTGCCAGTAGTATATCGACAGTTAACCCCGCTGAAGCTTTCTTT. The encoded protein is CASSISTVNPAEAFF.

The sample holds many counts of this clonotype. The chain links TRBV7-2 to TRBJ1-1; no definite D call. Per the germline V gene, CDR1 is SGHTA and CDR2 is FQGNSA. The CDR3 is 13 residues long. V lost 2 bases and J lost 2, with 6 bases in between. The chain's CDR3 is CASSLSENTEAFF. The CDR3 bases are TGTGCCAGCAGCTTATCAGAAAACACTGAAGCTTTCTTT.

This clonotype was seen more than once but under ten times. The chain is built from TRBV4-1 and TRBJ1-6, with a tentative D call TRBD1 (5 bases). V shed 4 bases and J shed 9 bases, with 13 bases lying between them. CDR1 is MGHRA and CDR2 is YSYEKL in the germline V gene. The CDR3 has 14 amino acids. The CDR3 is CASSPGAVGSPLHF. As DNA, the CDR3 is TGCGCCAGCAGCCCCGGGGCCGTTGGTTCACCCCTCCACTTT.

This clonotype was picked up many times. This chain joins TRBV5-6 and TRBJ2-7; 8 nucleotides align to TRBD2. This CDR3 is built from 13 residues. Germline V CDR1 and CDR2: SGHDT, YYEEEE. CDR3 sequence reads: CASSLKGLAKLGV. CDR3 nucleotide sequence: TGTGCCAGCAGCTTGAAAGGACTAGCAAAACTCGGAGTC.

Worth noting for this clonotype: One end of the junction is discordant with germline, which a read error may explain. The chain links TRBV28 to TRBJ2-1; D uncertain. This CDR3 is 12 amino acids long. Germline lookup yields CDR1 MDHEN and CDR2 SYDVKM. CDR3 amino acids: CAGSLRYNEQFF. The DNA of the CDR3 is TGTGCCGGCAGTTTGCGGTACAATGAGCAGTTCTTC.

The chain employs TRBV15 and TRBJ2-2; D gene uncertain. CDR3 size: 19 residues. Trimming took off 0 bases at V and 4 bases at J, with 21 bases between the two ends. Germline values: CDR1 LNHNV, CDR2 YYDKDF (reference sequence). The CDR3 sequence is CATSRDPSGWSSSTGELFF. The DNA of the CDR3 is TGTGCCACCAGCAGAGACCCCTCGGGTTGGAGTTCGTCCACCGGGGAGCTGTTTTTT.

The J gene is TRBJ2-5, the V gene TRBV5-1; D remains unclear. Germline assignment: CDR1 SGHRS and CDR2 YFSETQ. The CDR3 sequence is 14 residues long. Trimming removed 4 bases at V and 4 bases at J, with 14 bases between. In DNA, the CDR3 is TGCGCCAGCAGCCGGATAGAAGGACGAGAGACCCAGTACTTC. Protein: CASSRIEGRETQYF.

The table lists this clonotype with many counts. The chain has TRBV3-1 and TRBJ2-1; 8 nucleotides align to TRBD2. CDR1 and CDR2 (germline): LGHDT, YNNKEL (reference sequence). The CDR3 loop spans 15 amino acids. J lost 10 bases, V lost 4 bases, and 12 bases had no gene match. The CDR3 DNA reads as TGTGCCAGCAGCCCGGGACTAGGGCCCCTTGGGGAGCAGTTCTTC. Its protein is CASSPGLGPLGEQFF.

This clonotype appeared many times. The chain has TRBV5-4 and TRBJ2-7; 7 bases match TRBD1. The CDR3 consists of 17 residues. Germline-derived CDR1 and CDR2 are SGHNT and YYREEE (reference sequence). V dropped 1 base and J dropped 1; count of bases not matched to a gene: 11. CDR3 protein: CASSLTQLRGKSYEQYF. The CDR3 DNA is TGTGCCAGCAGCTTGACCCAGCTCAGGGGGAAATCCTACGAGCAGTACTTC.

This clonotype has at least ten counts. The genes are TRBV5-1 and TRBJ2-5, with D perhaps TRBD1 (6 bases). Germline CDR1 reads SGHRS; CDR2 reads YFSETQ. CDR3 size: 13 residues. Trimming took off 3 bases at V and 3 bases at J, with 9 bases between the two ends. The CDR3 spells CASSSGHKETQYF. The CDR3 region has the DNA TGCGCCAGCAGCTCGGGACATAAAGAGACCCAGTACTTC. Variable domain in full (rest from reference TRBV5-1 and TRBJ2-5): KAGVTQTPRYLIKTRGQQVTLSCSPISGHRSVSWYQQTPGQGLQFLFEYFSETQRNKGNFPGRFSGRQFSNSRSEMNVSTLELGDSALYLCASSSGHKETQYFGPGTRLLVL.

This clonotype was picked up many times. The J gene is TRBJ2-1, the V gene TRBV5-1; no definite D call. Trimming pared 0 bases from V and 9 bases from J, leaving 13 bases between. This CDR3 comprises 14 residues. Germline V gives CDR1 SGHRS, CDR2 YFSETQ. The CDR3 here is CASSLAVSRAEQFF. The CDR3 DNA reads TGCGCCAGCAGCTTGGCCGTCTCAAGGGCTGAGCAGTTCTTC.